This TCR beta chain was sequenced during a study of blood T cell repertoires in COVID-19. Study as a whole: Samples came from the United States, Italy and Spain, spanning acute and convalescent COVID-19. In each case, the material was cDNA or gDNA derived from T cells, B-cell-depleted T cells, or PBMCs.

Trimming removed 11 bases from V and 4 bases from J, with 14 bases in between. Germline CDR1 reads MNHEY; CDR2 reads SVGAGI. This CDR3 contains 12 residues. The table came from immunoSEQ multiplex PCR; TCRdb's copy has only in-frame clones and leaves some out. The table shows 45,000 to 60,000 clones, with 90% to 95% occurring only once. Sequenced sample: peripheral blood. The rearrangement joins TRBV6-5 to TRBJ1-2; the D is unclear. The TCR comes from a man in his fifties or sixties with acute or convalescent COVID-19. This CDR3 is CASHDKFYGYTF. CDR3 nucleotide sequence: TGTGCCTCACATGACAAGTTCTATGGCTACACCTTC.